This T cell receptor (beta chain) came from a study of T cell repertoires in cytomegalovirus infection. The germline CDR1 and CDR2 sequences are SGDLS and YYNGEE. Trimming at V came to 3 bases and at J to 0 bases, leaving 4 bases not matched to a gene. This CDR3 comprises 16 residues. TCRdb called the reads again in MiXCR, with one record for every CDR3 protein. The data contain some 920,000 distinct CDR3 sequences, approximately 31% of them singletons. Comments on this clonotype: The antigen is undetermined.

This TCR was sampled from a human donor in good health (CMV status not recorded). Some clones in this sample may be carry-over from other donors' samples. Here the sequenced sample was cultured CD8+ T cells from PBMCs, taken from culture after CMV antigen stimulation. The chain joins TRBV9 to TRBJ2-3, with 10 positions matching TRBD2. CDR3 in amino acids: CASSASGGVSTDTQYF. Here the CDR3 DNA reads TGTGCCAGCAGCGCCAGCGGGGGGGTGAGCACAGATACGCAGTATTTT.